Below are 27 T cell receptor beta chains sequenced from a single sample in a study of OX40 agonist ivuxolimab in advanced cancers. Measured with immunoSEQ multiplex PCR; TCRdb has only the in-frame clones, and not every one. Seen here are 40,000 to 60,000 clones, around 74% observed once, and the top ten hold 1.5% to 2%. The specimen comprised CD4+ or CD8+ T cells sorted from blood, sampled in a trial of the OX40 agonist ivuxolimab. The origin of the receptors is an adult with an advanced solid tumor such as melanoma, head and neck, liver or kidney cancer.

This clone occurred once. The chain is built from TRBV15 and TRBJ2-4; TRBD1 agrees at 9 bases. V shed 10 bases and J 1 base; nucleotides not matched to a gene: 5. The CDR3 spans 14 residues. Germline CDR1 is LNHNV and CDR2 is YYDKDF (reference sequence). The CDR3 sequence: CAISQGAAKNIQYF. In nucleotides, the CDR3 is TGTGCCATCTCACAGGGGGCGGCCAAAAACATTCAGTACTTC.

V gene TRBV7-9 combines with J gene TRBJ2-3, with 16 positions matching TRBD2. Germline V gene lookup returns CDR1 SEHNR and CDR2 FQNEAQ (reference sequence). The J segment lost 3 bases and the V segment lost 5 bases, leaving 5 bases of the junction unmatched. The CDR3 contains 17 residues. The CDR3 protein is CASSKGLAGGWTDTQYF. The CDR3 DNA is TGTGCCAGCAGCAAGGGACTAGCGGGAGGGTGGACAGATACGCAGTATTTT.

V is TRBV7-2 and J is TRBJ2-1, with D maybe TRBD1 (6 bases). V lost 1 base to trimming and J lost 7 bases, with 14 bases between them. This CDR3 is 15 amino acids long. Per germline, CDR1 SGHTA and CDR2 FQGNSA. The CDR3 DNA sequence: TGTGCCAGCAGCTTAGTGGCAGGGGCAGGGAATGAGCAGTTCTTC. Translating it yields CASSLVAGAGNEQFF.

The chain links TRBV29-1 to TRBJ2-5, with TRBD1 as a possible D gene (6 bases). There are 15 residues in the CDR3. Between the trimmed V and J ends, which lost 7 bases and 4 bases, there was a span of 22 bases. Germline CDR1 and CDR2: SQVTM and ANQGSEA. The CDR3 region has the DNA TGCAGCGCAGGAATACAGGGACGGCCTCCAGAGACCCAGTACTTC. It encodes CSAGIQGRPPETQYF. The full variable domain, its missing parts supplied by reference TRBV29-1 and TRBJ2-5, is SAVISQKPSRDICQRGTSLTIQCQVDSQVTMMFWYRQQPGQSLTLIATANQGSEATYESGFVIDKFPISRPNLTFSTLTVSNMSPEDSSIYLCSAGIQGRPPETQYFGPGTRLLVL.

This clone showed up just a few times. The chain carries TRBV7-2 and TRBJ1-2, with D maybe TRBD1 (5 bases). Per germline, CDR1 SGHTA and CDR2 FQGNSA. The CDR3 spans 14 residues. V was clipped by 2 bases and J by 11 bases, with 18 bases between them. The CDR3 region is CASSLREGQGGYTF. The CDR3 nucleotides are TGTGCCAGCAGCTTAAGGGAGGGGCAGGGAGGATACACCTTC.

The rearrangement links TRBV7-2 to TRBJ1-4, with D maybe TRBD1 (5 bases). Trimming removed 1 base at V and 4 bases at J, with 16 bases between. CDR3 length: 17 amino acids. Germline CDR1 SGHTA, CDR2 FQGNSA. The CDR3 DNA follows: TGTGCCAGCAGCTTAGGCACAACCAGGGCCAATAATGAAAAACTGTTTTTT. Its translation: CASSLGTTRANNEKLFF.

The rearrangement links TRBV4-3 to TRBJ1-6, with D possibly TRBD1 on 5 matching bases. Germline lookup yields CDR1 LGHNA and CDR2 YSLEER. Between the trimmed V and J ends, which lost 0 bases and 10 bases, there was a span of 13 bases. This CDR3 region has 15 residues. In DNA form, the CDR3 reads TGCGCCAGCAGCCAAGACCCCAGGGCGGGCTCACCCCTCCACTTT. Encoded protein: CASSQDPRAGSPLHF.

J is TRBJ1-3 and V is TRBV19, with D perhaps TRBD1 (5 bases). Deletions cut 7 bases from V and 0 bases from J, with 10 bases between. Germline V lookup: CDR1 LNHDA, CDR2 SQIVND (reference sequence). The CDR3 consists of 14 residues. CDR3 protein: CASTDSNSGNTIYF. In DNA form, the CDR3 reads TGTGCCAGTACCGACAGCAACTCTGGAAACACCATATATTTT.

V and J are TRBV18 and TRBJ1-3; D is unclear. V gave up 0 bases and J gave up 0 bases, with 6 bases separating them. Germline CDR1 KGHSH, CDR2 LQKENI. The CDR3 totals 15 residues. The CDR3 nucleotides are TGTGCCAGCTCACCACCGTCTAACTCTGGAAACACCATATATTTT. As protein: CASSPPSNSGNTIYF.

The CDR3 DNA sequence: TGTGCCAGCAGTTTGGCGGGACAGCCCCAGCATTTT. Translation gives CASSLAGQPQHF. V and J are TRBV6-1 and TRBJ1-5; D unclear. Germline values: CDR1 MNHNS, CDR2 SASEGT. This CDR3 is built from 12 residues. V shed 5 bases and J shed 7 bases, with 9 bases lying between them.

CDR3 sequence: CATSRVKGDPTEAFF. DNA for the CDR3: TGTGCCACCAGCAGAGTCAAGGGGGACCCCACTGAAGCTTTCTTT. V is TRBV15 and J is TRBJ1-1, with TRBD1 as a possible D gene (6 bases). Germline CDR1 is LNHNV and CDR2 is YYDKDF (reference sequence). The CDR3 runs to 15 residues. V gave up 1 base and J gave up 4 bases, with 13 bases separating them. Filled out from reference TRBV15 and TRBJ1-1, the complete variable domain reads DAMVIQNPRYQVTQFGKPVTLSCSQTLNHNVMYWYQQKSSQAPKLLFHYYDKDFNNEADTPDNFQSRRPNTSFCFLDIRSPGLGDTAMYLCATSRVKGDPTEAFFGQGTRLTVV.

The chain is built from TRBV15 and TRBJ1-1, with a weak D call TRBD1 (6 bases). Germline CDR1 reads LNHNV; CDR2 reads YYDKDF (reference sequence). CDR3 length: 15 residues. The V end was cut by 3 bases, the J end by 1 base, with 12 bases between. CDR3 DNA: TGTGCCACCAGCAGCATGGGACAAGAGAACACTGAAGCTTTCTTT. Its protein is CATSSMGQENTEAFF.

This chain links TRBV5-4 with TRBJ1-6; D may be TRBD1 (5 bases). Trimming stripped 6 bases from V and 7 bases from J, with 11 bases between. The germline V gene encodes CDR1 SGHNT and CDR2 YYREEE (reference sequence). The CDR3 is 13 residues long. The CDR3 sequence is CASKTTANSPLHF. CDR3 DNA: TGTGCCAGCAAAACGACAGCAAATTCACCCCTCCACTTT.

The CDR3: CASSSLRLAGEQYF. The CDR3 DNA is TGTGCCAGCAGTTCCCTCCGACTAGCGGGCGAGCAGTACTTC. This chain links TRBV6-5 with TRBJ2-7; 10 bases line up with TRBD2. V gave up 4 bases and J gave up 6 bases; unmatched junction bases: 6. The V gene's germline CDR1 is MNHEY and CDR2 SVGAGI. The CDR3 has 14 residues.

The J gene is TRBJ2-5, the V gene TRBV6-5; 7 bases agree with TRBD2. CDR3 size: 16 residues. Per germline, CDR1 MNHEY and CDR2 SVGAGI. V shed 0 bases and J 7 bases; nucleotides not matched to a gene: 11. CDR3 bases: TGTGCCAGCAGTTACTCTAACGCGGGAGTTGAGGGGACCCAGTACTTC. Translation gives CASSYSNAGVEGTQYF.

The rearrangement links TRBV5-1 to TRBJ2-1; D not resolved. Trimming stripped 0 bases from V and 3 bases from J, with 7 bases between. This CDR3 has 14 residues. Germline loops: CDR1 SGHRS, CDR2 YFSETQ. CDR3 loop: CASSLEISYNEQFF. The CDR3, as DNA: TGCGCCAGCAGCTTGGAGATCAGCTACAATGAGCAGTTCTTC.

The rearrangement joins TRBV7-3 to TRBJ1-5, with no clear D. The CDR3 extends over 15 amino acids. CDR1 and CDR2 (germline): SGHTA, FQGTGA. V was cut by 5 bases and J by 1 base, with 12 bases left in between. CDR3 residues: CASSRTGRSNQPQHF. The CDR3 DNA reads TGTGCCAGCAGCCGTACGGGCAGAAGCAATCAGCCCCAGCATTTT.

The V call is TRBV5-5, the J call TRBJ2-7, with 14 bases fitting TRBD2. The ends lost 5 bases at V and 0 bases at J; junction bases unmatched: 7. From germline, CDR1 is SGHKS and CDR2 YYEKEE (reference sequence). The CDR3 is 17 residues long. The CDR3 nucleotides are TGTGCCAGCAGTTATGGACTAGCGGGGGGCAGCTCCTACGAGCAGTACTTC. This sequence encodes CASSYGLAGGSSYEQYF.

A remark on this clone: A much larger clone is a single base away; this may be a read error. Different DNA sequences within this sample yield the same CDR3. The J gene is TRBJ1-6, the V gene TRBV4-1; D remains unclear. V shed 1 base and J shed 8 bases, with 6 bases lying between them. CDR1 MGHRA and CDR2 YSYEKL come from the germline V gene. CDR3 length: 13 residues. The chain's CDR3 is CASSQVEDSPLHF. In DNA, the CDR3 is TGCGCCAGCAGCCAAGTCGAGGATTCACCCCTCCACTTT.

Sample share makes this clone medium-sized. The V gene is TRBV6-5, the J gene TRBJ2-7, with D perhaps assigned TRBD1 or TRBD2 (5 bases each). The CDR3 covers 11 residues. Trimming stripped 11 bases from V and 7 bases from J, with 15 bases between. CDR1 is MNHEY and CDR2 is SVGAGI in the germline V gene. The CDR3: CAARGVGEQYF. The DNA of the CDR3 is TGTGCCGCTAGAGGGGTCGGGGAGCAGTACTTC.

This chain's CDR3 is CASSRQAYEQYF. CDR3 bases: TGTGCCAGCAGCCGACAGGCCTACGAGCAGTACTTC. This chain links TRBV6-5 with TRBJ2-7, with D possibly TRBD1 on 6 matching bases. This CDR3 contains 12 residues. Germline-derived CDR1 and CDR2 are MNHEY and SVGAGI. Trimming left V 6 bases short and J 2 bases short, with 8 bases between.

V gene TRBV6-6 combines with J gene TRBJ2-1; 8 positions match TRBD2. The ends lost 7 bases at V and 8 bases at J; junction bases unmatched: 7. The CDR3 extends over 13 amino acids. CDR1 and CDR2 (germline): MNHNY, SVGAGI (reference sequence). CDR3 residues: CASNGPGLDEQFF. In nucleotides, the CDR3 is TGTGCCAGCAATGGTCCGGGACTAGATGAGCAGTTCTTC.

This rearrangement joins TRBV4-2 to TRBJ1-5, with D maybe TRBD1 (5 bases). Germline V gene lookup returns CDR1 LGHNA and CDR2 YNFKEQ. V was shortened by 0 bases and J by 7 bases, with 16 bases between the two germline ends. This CDR3 is 16 amino acids long. In DNA form, the CDR3 reads TGTGCCAGCAGCCAAGAAGGTTTCCAGGGCTCGCAGCCCCAGCATTTT. This gives the protein CASSQEGFQGSQPQHF.

This chain connects TRBV5-4 to TRBJ1-2; the D gene is possibly TRBD1 (5 bases). Between the trimmed V and J ends, which lost 1 base and 4 bases, there was a span of 17 bases. The CDR3 sequence is 16 residues long. Germline V CDR1 and CDR2: SGHNT, YYREEE (reference sequence). This CDR3 is CASSLSVVDTTYGYTF. CDR3 bases: TGTGCCAGCAGCTTGTCAGTGGTGGACACAACCTATGGCTACACCTTC.

This clone was recorded a few times. The chain links TRBV11-2 to TRBJ2-3; no definite D call. Germline CDR1 reads SGHAT; CDR2 reads FQNNGV. Trimming shortened V by 1 base and J by 2 bases, and 10 bases separated the two germline ends. The CDR3 is made up of 15 amino acids. Here the CDR3 reads CASSLARAPTDTQYF. The CDR3 bases are TGTGCCAGCAGCTTAGCCCGGGCCCCCACAGATACGCAGTATTTT.

This chain connects TRBV2 to TRBJ2-1, with TRBD1 matching over 9 bases. After removal of 7 bases from V and 6 bases from J, the junction contained 10 bases not matched to a gene. CDR1 is SNHLY and CDR2 is FYNNEI in the germline V gene. This CDR3 region has 15 residues. In DNA, the CDR3 is TGTGCCAGCACCTATACAGGGGGCGCCGTCAATGAGCAGTTCTTC. Its translation: CASTYTGGAVNEQFF.

V gene TRBV29-1 combines with J gene TRBJ1-2, with D perhaps TRBD1 (5 bases). V was cut by 4 bases and J by 7 bases, with 13 bases left in between. The germline gives CDR1 SQVTM, CDR2 ANQGSEA. This CDR3 region has 12 residues. The DNA of the CDR3 is TGCAGCGTTGCGTCCGGGGCAGGTGGCTACACCTTC. Translation: CSVASGAGGYTF.